This passage covers 11 T cell receptor beta chains from one sample sequenced in a study of patients and donors after allogeneic stem cell transplantation. One entry per CDR3 protein results from TCRdb running MiXCR on the RT-PCR reads. The sample includes about 410,000 distinct CDR3 sequences, more than 15% seen only once; the top ten take roughly 7.2%. Sequences were obtained from blood, either unsorted or a sorted T cell fraction (not recorded which). The source of these receptors is a human donor who was either an allogeneic HSCT recipient or a stem cell or donor lymphocyte infusion donor (not recorded which). It is not recorded whose cells these are; they may come from a transplant donor.

The V gene is TRBV20-1, the J gene TRBJ2-7; possibly TRBD2 for D (5 bases). The CDR3 spans 13 residues. Germline assignment: CDR1 DFQATT and CDR2 SNEGSKA (reference sequence). Trimming stripped 6 bases from V and 0 bases from J, with 12 bases between. The CDR3 spells CSAYNGVSYEQYF. The CDR3 DNA sequence: TGCAGTGCGTACAACGGGGTCTCCTACGAGCAGTACTTC.

The gene calls are TRBV7-9 and TRBJ2-5; 9 bases match TRBD1. Germline V CDR1 and CDR2: SEHNR, FQNEAQ (reference sequence). CDR3 length: 16 amino acids. V gave up 0 bases and J gave up 2 bases; unmatched junction bases: 4. CDR3 coding DNA: TGTGCCAGCAGCTTAGCCTTGGACAGGGGACAAGAGACCCAGTACTTC. Protein: CASSLALDRGQETQYF.

The sample holds a few counts of this clonotype. This rearrangement joins TRBV15 to TRBJ2-1; 8 nucleotides line up with TRBD2. J was trimmed by 6 bases and V by 5 bases; bases with no gene match: 15. CDR1 is LNHNV and CDR2 is YYDKDF in the germline V gene (reference sequence). The CDR3 contains 17 residues. This CDR3 is CATSPGAFAGGSNEQFF. DNA for the CDR3: TGTGCCACCAGCCCAGGGGCTTTCGCGGGAGGCTCCAATGAGCAGTTCTTC.

The chain joins TRBV9 to TRBJ2-7, with a tentative D call TRBD1 (6 bases). The germline V gene encodes CDR1 SGDLS and CDR2 YYNGEE. This CDR3 has 14 residues. Trimming stripped 0 bases from V and 9 bases from J, with 16 bases between. The chain's CDR3 is CASSVGSTGDGQYF. The CDR3 DNA follows: TGTGCCAGCAGCGTAGGGTCGACAGGCGATGGGCAGTACTTC.

This clonotype was counted at least ten times. The chain couples TRBV6-2 or TRBV6-3 to TRBJ2-3; a possible D gene is TRBD1 (5 bases). Germline CDR1 and CDR2: MNHEY and SVGEGT. The length of the CDR3 is 12 residues. V was trimmed by 6 bases and J by 4 bases, leaving 8 bases between them. The CDR3 DNA sequence: TGTGCCAGCAGCCAGGGATCAGATACGCAGTATTTT. Its protein is CASSQGSDTQYF.

This clonotype was picked up many times. The chain uses TRBV5-1 and TRBJ2-3; D is undetermined. The V end lost 3 bases, the J end lost 3 bases, and 17 bases lay between the germline ends. The CDR3 covers 16 residues. Germline CDR1 is SGHRS and CDR2 is YFSETQ. CDR3 DNA sequence: TGCGCCAGCAGCTCCCCCGGAACCTCCTTTACAGATACGCAGTATTTT. Its protein is CASSSPGTSFTDTQYF.

At least ten counts were recorded for this clonotype. The rearrangement links TRBV10-3 to TRBJ2-1; TRBD2 is a possible D gene (5 bases). Germline V gene lookup returns CDR1 ENHRY and CDR2 SYGVKD. This CDR3 spans 14 amino acids. V was clipped by 6 bases and J by 5 bases, with 14 bases between them. The DNA for the CDR3 is TGTGCCATCAGAGGCACAGCGGTTAACAATGAGCAGTTCTTC. Protein sequence: CAIRGTAVNNEQFF.

V and J are TRBV4-3 and TRBJ2-3; D gene uncertain. The length of the CDR3 is 15 residues. With 0 bases removed from V and 2 bases from J, the gap between germline ends came to 9 bases. Germline V lookup: CDR1 LGHNA, CDR2 YSLEER. The CDR3 DNA follows: TGCGCCAGCAGCCAAGATGGGCGGCTCACAGATACGCAGTATTTT. It codes for CASSQDGRLTDTQYF.

On this clonotype: Mismatch with germline at one junction end may stem from a read error. V and J are TRBV7-7 and TRBJ2-5; TRBD2 might be the D (5 bases). Per germline, CDR1 SSHAT and CDR2 FNYEAQ (reference sequence). CDR3 length equals 14 residues. The CDR3 DNA follows: TGTGCTAGCAGCTCTGACCGGGGTATTGAGACCCAGTACTTC. Protein product: CASSSDRGIETQYF.

This clonotype was recorded a few times. The CDR3 coding sequence is TGTGCCATCAGGGGGGTGCAAGAGACCCAGTACTTC. Translating it yields CAIRGVQETQYF. This chain joins TRBV10-3 and TRBJ2-5; D is possibly TRBD1 or TRBD2 (5 bases each). The germline gives CDR1 ENHRY, CDR2 SYGVKD. The germline V and J ends were trimmed by 6 bases and 2 bases, with 7 bases remaining between them. The CDR3 extends over 12 amino acids.

This clonotype was seen a handful of times. This rearrangement joins TRBV10-2 to TRBJ2-1, with 11 bases lining up with TRBD2. Trimming took 4 bases from V and 3 from J; bases not matched to a gene: 5. CDR3 length: 16 residues. CDR1 is WSHSY and CDR2 is SAAADI in the germline V gene. Here the CDR3 reads CASSVLTSGIYNEQFF. DNA of the CDR3: TGCGCCAGCAGTGTCTTGACTAGCGGGATCTACAATGAGCAGTTCTTC.